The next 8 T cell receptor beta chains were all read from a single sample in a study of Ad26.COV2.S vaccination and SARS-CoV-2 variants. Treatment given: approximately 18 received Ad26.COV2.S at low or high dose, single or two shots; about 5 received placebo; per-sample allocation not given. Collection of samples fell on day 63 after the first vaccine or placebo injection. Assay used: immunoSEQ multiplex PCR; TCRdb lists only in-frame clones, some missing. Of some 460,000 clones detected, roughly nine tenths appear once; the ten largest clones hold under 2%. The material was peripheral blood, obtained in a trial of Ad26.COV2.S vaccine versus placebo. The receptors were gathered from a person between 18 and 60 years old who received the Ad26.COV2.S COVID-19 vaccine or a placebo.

CDR3 sequence: CAISEALYNEQFF. Written as DNA, the CDR3 is TGTGCCATCAGTGAGGCCCTCTACAATGAGCAGTTCTTC. The V gene is TRBV10-3, the J gene TRBJ2-1; D is uncertain. CDR1 is ENHRY and CDR2 is SYGVKD in the germline V gene. CDR3 length equals 13 residues. Trimming took off 2 bases at V and 3 bases at J, with 5 bases between the two ends.

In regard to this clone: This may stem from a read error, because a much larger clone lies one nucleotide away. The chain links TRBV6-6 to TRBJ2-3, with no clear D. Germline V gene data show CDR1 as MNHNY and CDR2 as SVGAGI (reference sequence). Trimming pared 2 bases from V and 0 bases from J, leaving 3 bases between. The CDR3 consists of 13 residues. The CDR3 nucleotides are TGTGCCAGCAGTTACCAGAGCACAGATACGCAGTATTTT. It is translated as CASSYQSTDTQYF.

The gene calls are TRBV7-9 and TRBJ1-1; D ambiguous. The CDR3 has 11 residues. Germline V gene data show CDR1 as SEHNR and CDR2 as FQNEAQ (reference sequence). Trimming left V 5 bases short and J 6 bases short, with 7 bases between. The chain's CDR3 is CASSQAPEAFF. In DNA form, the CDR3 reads TGTGCCAGCAGCCAAGCGCCTGAAGCTTTCTTT.

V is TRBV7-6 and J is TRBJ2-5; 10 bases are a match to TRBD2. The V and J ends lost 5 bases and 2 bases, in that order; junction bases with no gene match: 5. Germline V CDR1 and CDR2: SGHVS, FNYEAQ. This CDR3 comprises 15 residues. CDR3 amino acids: CASSISLAGQETQYF. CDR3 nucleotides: TGTGCCAGCAGCATATCACTAGCGGGACAAGAGACCCAGTACTTC.

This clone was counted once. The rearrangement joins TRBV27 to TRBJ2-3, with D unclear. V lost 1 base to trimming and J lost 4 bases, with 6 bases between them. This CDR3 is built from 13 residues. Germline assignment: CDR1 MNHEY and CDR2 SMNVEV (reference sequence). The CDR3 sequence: CASSLYTADTQYF. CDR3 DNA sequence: TGTGCCAGCAGTTTATATACCGCAGATACGCAGTATTTT.

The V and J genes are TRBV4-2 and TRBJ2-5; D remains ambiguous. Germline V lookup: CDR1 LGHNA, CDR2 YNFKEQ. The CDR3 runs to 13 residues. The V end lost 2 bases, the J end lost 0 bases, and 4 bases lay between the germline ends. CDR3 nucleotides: TGTGCCAGCAGCCAACGGGACCAAGAGACCCAGTACTTC. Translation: CASSQRDQETQYF.

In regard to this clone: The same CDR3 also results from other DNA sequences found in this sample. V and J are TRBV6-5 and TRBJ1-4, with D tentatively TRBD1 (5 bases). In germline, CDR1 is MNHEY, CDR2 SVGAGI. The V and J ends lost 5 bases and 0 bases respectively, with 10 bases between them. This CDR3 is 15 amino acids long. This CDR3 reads CASSRQGATNEKLFF. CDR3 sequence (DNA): TGTGCCAGCAGTCGCCAGGGTGCAACTAATGAAAAACTGTTTTTT.

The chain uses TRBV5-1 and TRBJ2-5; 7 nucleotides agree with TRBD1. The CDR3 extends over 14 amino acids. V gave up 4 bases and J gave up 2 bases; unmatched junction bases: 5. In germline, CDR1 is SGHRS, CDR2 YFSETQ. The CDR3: CASSISGGQETQYF. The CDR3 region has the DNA TGCGCCAGCAGCATCTCAGGGGGACAAGAGACCCAGTACTTC.